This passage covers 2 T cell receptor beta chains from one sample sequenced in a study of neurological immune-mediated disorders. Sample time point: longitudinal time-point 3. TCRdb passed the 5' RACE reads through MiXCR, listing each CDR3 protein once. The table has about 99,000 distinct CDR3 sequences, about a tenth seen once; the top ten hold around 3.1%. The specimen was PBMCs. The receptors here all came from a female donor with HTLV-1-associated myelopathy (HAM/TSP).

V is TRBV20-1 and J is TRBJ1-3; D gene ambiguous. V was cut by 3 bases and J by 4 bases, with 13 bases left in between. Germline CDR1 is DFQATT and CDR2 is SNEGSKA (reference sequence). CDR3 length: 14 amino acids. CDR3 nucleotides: TGCAGTGCTAGTAGGGCAGACGAAGGAAACACCATATATTTT. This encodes CSASRADEGNTIYF.

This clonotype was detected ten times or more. The CDR3 nucleotides are TGTGCCAGCAGCGGACAGGTGGGGATTGGTGAGCAGTTCTTC. This translates into CASSGQVGIGEQFF. The genes are TRBV12-3 or TRBV12-4 and TRBJ2-1; 7 bases map to TRBD1. This CDR3 has 14 amino acids. Germline trimming cut 6 bases from V and 9 bases from J; bases unmatched to any gene: 11.